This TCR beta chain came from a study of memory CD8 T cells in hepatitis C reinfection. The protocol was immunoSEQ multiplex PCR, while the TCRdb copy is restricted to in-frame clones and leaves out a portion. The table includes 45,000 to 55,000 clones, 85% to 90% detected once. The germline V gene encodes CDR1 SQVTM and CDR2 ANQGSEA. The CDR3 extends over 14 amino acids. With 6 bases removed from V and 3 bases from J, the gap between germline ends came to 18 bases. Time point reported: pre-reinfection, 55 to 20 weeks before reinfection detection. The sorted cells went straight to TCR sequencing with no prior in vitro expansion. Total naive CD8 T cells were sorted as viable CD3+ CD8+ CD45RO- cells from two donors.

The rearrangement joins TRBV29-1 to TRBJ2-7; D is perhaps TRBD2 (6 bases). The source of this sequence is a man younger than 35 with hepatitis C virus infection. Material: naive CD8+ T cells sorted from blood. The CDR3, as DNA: TGCAGCGTAGAGCAAGGGATGGGAGGCTACGAGCAGTACTTC. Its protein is CSVEQGMGGYEQYF.